One and the same sample provided the 7 T cell receptor beta chains below, sequenced in a study of blood T cell repertoires in COVID-19. Profiling relied on immunoSEQ multiplex PCR, and the TCRdb table lists in-frame clones only, not all of them. The table shows 210,000 or so clones, with 85% to 90% occurring only once. The sample comprised peripheral blood. Source of these receptors: a man aged 50-59 years with acute or convalescent COVID-19.

This chain joins TRBV6-5 and TRBJ1-1; tentative D call: TRBD1 (5 bases). V lost 7 bases, J lost 1 base, and 13 bases lay in between. The germline CDR1 and CDR2 sequences are MNHEY and SVGAGI. The CDR3 is made up of 14 amino acids. The chain's CDR3 is CASTWGRGNTEAFF. The CDR3 nucleotides are TGTGCCAGCACTTGGGGTAGGGGGAACACTGAAGCTTTCTTT.

This chain joins TRBV19 and TRBJ2-3; 13 nucleotides align to TRBD2. Trimming at V came to 6 bases and at J to 2 bases, leaving 5 bases not matched to a gene. The CDR3 contains 16 residues. CDR1 and CDR2 from the germline V gene are LNHDA and SQIVND (reference sequence). The chain's CDR3 is CASRRLAGGVTDTQYF. The CDR3 region has the DNA TGTGCCAGTAGGCGACTAGCGGGGGGCGTCACAGATACGCAGTATTTT. Drawing the rest from reference TRBV19 and TRBJ2-3, the complete variable domain is DGGITQSPKYLFRKEGQNVTLSCEQNLNHDAMYWYRQDPGQGLRLIYYSQIVNDFQKGDIAEGYSVSREKKESFPLTVTSAQKNPTAFYLCASRRLAGGVTDTQYFGPGTRLTVL.

The chain links TRBV7-2 to TRBJ1-1; TRBD1 matches at 10 bases. The V and J ends lost 1 base and 6 bases, in that order; junction bases with no gene match: 5. Germline assignment: CDR1 SGHTA and CDR2 FQGNSA. The CDR3 loop spans 15 amino acids. CDR3 DNA sequence: TGTGCCAGCAGCTTAGTGGGGGACAGGGGCGCTGAAGCTTTCTTT. Encoded protein: CASSLVGDRGAEAFF. The entire variable domain, with the rest obtained from reference TRBV7-2 and TRBJ1-1, is as follows: GAGVSQSPSNKVTEKGKDVELRCDPISGHTALYWYRQSLGQGLEFLIYFQGNSAPDKSGLPSDRFSAERTGGSVSTLTIQRTQQEDSAVYLCASSLVGDRGAEAFFGQGTRLTVV.

The chain recombines TRBV29-1 with TRBJ1-4; 8 nucleotides align to TRBD1. There are 15 residues in the CDR3. V was pared by 6 bases and J by 3 bases, with 9 bases of the junction left unmatched. Per germline, CDR1 SQVTM and CDR2 ANQGSEA. Here the CDR3 DNA reads TGCAGCGTCGCCACCCAGGGGGCGCCTAATGAAAAACTGTTTTTT. The encoded protein is CSVATQGAPNEKLFF.

This sequence joins TRBV29-1 and TRBJ1-2, with D perhaps TRBD1 (5 bases). The CDR3 covers 11 residues. With 5 bases removed from V and 2 bases from J, the gap between germline ends came to 6 bases. Per germline, CDR1 SQVTM and CDR2 ANQGSEA. In DNA form, the CDR3 reads TGCAGCGTTAGGGGAAACTATGGCTACACCTTC. Its translation is CSVRGNYGYTF.

Only a few counts were recorded for this clone. The chain joins TRBV19 to TRBJ1-6; 9 bases are a match to TRBD1. The germline V gene encodes CDR1 LNHDA and CDR2 SQIVND (reference sequence). The V and J ends lost 5 bases and 12 bases, in that order; junction bases with no gene match: 8. This CDR3 contains 14 residues. CDR3: CASSSRGQGVPLHF. In nucleotides, the CDR3 is TGTGCCAGTAGTTCCCGGGGACAGGGAGTACCCCTCCACTTT.

V usage is TRBV6-5 and J usage is TRBJ1-4; D is ambiguous. The V gene lost 0 bases and the J gene lost 1 base, with 9 bases spanning the gap. Germline V gives CDR1 MNHEY, CDR2 SVGAGI. The CDR3 is 16 amino acids. DNA of the CDR3: TGTGCCAGCAGTTACTCGAGCGGGAGAACTAATGAAAAACTGTTTTTT. The encoded protein is CASSYSSGRTNEKLFF.